What follows are 29 T cell receptor beta chains derived from one specimen sequenced in a study of glioma-infiltrating T cells after dendritic cell vaccination. Using immunoSEQ multiplex PCR, the repertoire was profiled, and TCRdb retains in-frame clones only, with some absent. The sample shows about 92,000 clones, over 75% of them seen only once. The sequenced sample was blood, obtained before dendritic cell vaccination. The receptors stem from a human donor with glioblastoma.

The V gene is TRBV5-1, the J gene TRBJ1-1; perhaps TRBD1 as D (6 bases). The CDR3 is 15 amino acids. The V end lost 4 bases, the J end lost 4 bases, and 17 bases lay between the germline ends. Per the germline V gene, CDR1 is SGHRS and CDR2 is YFSETQ. CDR3 amino acids: CASSPNSQGSTEAFF. CDR3 sequence (DNA): TGCGCCAGCAGCCCGAACTCACAGGGAAGCACTGAAGCTTTCTTT.

The chain recombines TRBV5-6 with TRBJ2-2; 7 positions agree with TRBD1. The CDR3 covers 14 residues. V lost 9 bases and J lost 0; bases outside the gene matches: 5. The germline V gene encodes CDR1 SGHDT and CDR2 YYEEEE. CDR3 region: CATSTGTNTGELFF. The CDR3 nucleotides are TGTGCCACCTCGACAGGGACGAACACCGGGGAGCTGTTTTTT.

The sample holds a few counts of this clone. J is TRBJ1-3 and V is TRBV2; tentatively, D is TRBD1 (6 bases). V was trimmed by 8 bases and J by 0 bases, leaving 14 bases between them. Per the germline V gene, CDR1 is SNHLY and CDR2 is FYNNEI. The CDR3 totals 15 residues. The CDR3 is CASSRTDSSGNTIYF. CDR3 nucleotide sequence: TGTGCCAGCTCCCGGACAGATAGCTCTGGAAACACCATATATTTT.

The chain has TRBV19 and TRBJ2-6, with D perhaps TRBD1 (5 bases). The CDR3 spans 17 residues. V was clipped by 6 bases and J by 0 bases, with 15 bases between them. The germline gives CDR1 LNHDA, CDR2 SQIVND (reference sequence). This chain's CDR3 is CASSPRQGASGANVLTF. As DNA, the CDR3 is TGTGCCAGTAGCCCCCGTCAAGGGGCCTCTGGGGCCAACGTCCTGACTTTC. Complete variable domain (other parts from reference TRBV19 and TRBJ2-6): DGGITQSPKYLFRKEGQNVTLSCEQNLNHDAMYWYRQDPGQGLRLIYYSQIVNDFQKGDIAEGYSVSREKKESFPLTVTSAQKNPTAFYLCASSPRQGASGANVLTFGAGSRLTVL.

This chain connects TRBV11-1 to TRBJ2-7, with a tentative D call TRBD1 (6 bases). The V gene's germline CDR1 is SGHAT and CDR2 FQDESV (reference sequence). V lost 2 bases and J 2 bases, leaving 13 bases between the germline ends. The CDR3 sequence is 15 residues long. CDR3 region: CASSLRAGTTYEQYF. The CDR3, as DNA: TGTGCCAGCAGCTTAAGGGCAGGGACAACCTACGAGCAGTACTTC.

The chain carries TRBV9 and TRBJ1-2; D is ambiguous. The germline CDR1 and CDR2 sequences are SGDLS and YYNGEE. V lost 4 bases, J lost 3 bases, and 19 bases lay in between. This CDR3 has 16 amino acids. The CDR3 nucleotides read TGTGCCAGCAGCCCACAGACTCGGACGGACTACTATGGCTACACCTTC. It yields the protein CASSPQTRTDYYGYTF.

The CDR3 here is CASSYTGRDTEAFF. For the CDR3, the DNA is TGTGCCAGCAGCTACACAGGGAGAGACACTGAAGCTTTCTTT. J is TRBJ1-1 and V is TRBV5-5, with D possibly matching TRBD1 (6 bases). The germline V and J ends were trimmed by 3 bases and 3 bases, with 12 bases remaining between them. The CDR3 loop spans 14 amino acids. In germline, CDR1 is SGHKS, CDR2 YYEKEE (reference sequence).

The chain combines TRBV6-5 with TRBJ2-1, with TRBD2 matching 7 bases. CDR3 length: 14 amino acids. The trim removed 5 bases at V and 3 bases at J, leaving 4 bases unmatched. Germline CDR1 reads MNHEY; CDR2 reads SVGAGI. For the CDR3, the DNA is TGTGCCAGCAGTCCTAGCGGAGACTACAATGAGCAGTTCTTC. Translation: CASSPSGDYNEQFF.

The chain is built from TRBV2 and TRBJ1-1, with TRBD1 as a possible D gene (5 bases). Germline CDR1 is SNHLY and CDR2 is FYNNEI. This CDR3 comprises 11 residues. V shed 9 bases and J shed 1 base, with 6 bases lying between them. DNA for the CDR3: TGTGCCAGTCAGGGGAACACTGAAGCTTTCTTT. Protein: CASQGNTEAFF.

The rearrangement links TRBV7-9 to TRBJ2-3, with 10 bases lining up with TRBD1. Looked up from germline, CDR1 is SEHNR and CDR2 is FQNEAQ (reference sequence). V lost 1 base, J lost 5 bases, and 3 bases stayed unmatched. The CDR3 loop spans 15 amino acids. In nucleotides, the CDR3 is TGTGCCAGCAGCTTAGGACAGGGGGCTTTAGATACGCAGTATTTT. Amino acids: CASSLGQGALDTQYF. Full variable domain (outside the CDR3, taken from reference TRBV7-9 and TRBJ2-3): DTGVSQNPRHKITKRGQNVTFRCDPISEHNRLYWYRQTLGQGPEFLTYFQNEAQLEKSRLLSDRFSAERPKGSFSTLEIQRTEQGDSAMYLCASSLGQGALDTQYFGPGTRLTVL.

This chain uses TRBV15 with TRBJ2-5; maybe TRBD2 (5 bases). Trimming took off 0 bases at V and 3 bases at J, with 17 bases between the two ends. From germline, CDR1 is LNHNV and CDR2 YYDKDF (reference sequence). This CDR3 contains 17 residues. CDR3 residues: CATSRDPRGPPKETQYF. The CDR3 DNA reads as TGTGCCACCAGCAGAGATCCCCGGGGTCCCCCAAAAGAGACCCAGTACTTC.

The CDR3 protein is CASSGTGFIYAGANVLTF. The CDR3 nucleotides are TGTGCCAGTAGTGGAACAGGGTTCATTTACGCTGGGGCCAACGTCCTGACTTTC. The V and J genes are TRBV19 and TRBJ2-6; D possibly corresponds to TRBD1 (6 bases). The germline V and J ends were trimmed by 5 bases and 2 bases, with 19 bases remaining between them. Per the germline V gene, CDR1 is LNHDA and CDR2 is SQIVND (reference sequence). This CDR3 is built from 18 residues.

V and J are TRBV2 and TRBJ2-7; 7 bases align to TRBD1. The J segment lost 5 bases and the V segment lost 2 bases, leaving 6 bases of the junction unmatched. Germline CDR1 SNHLY, CDR2 FYNNEI. The CDR3 has 14 residues. CDR3 amino acids: CASSERGQFNEQYF. The CDR3 bases are TGTGCCAGCAGTGAAAGGGGACAGTTCAACGAGCAGTACTTC.

The chain couples TRBV10-3 to TRBJ2-3, with TRBD2 identical over 8 bases. The CDR3 covers 14 residues. The V segment lost 10 bases and the J segment 6 bases; nucleotides outside the gene matches: 12. CDR1 is ENHRY, CDR2 SYGVKD, per germline. The CDR3 sequence is CATSSGGPEDTQYF. For the CDR3, the DNA is TGTGCCACTTCCAGCGGGGGCCCCGAGGATACGCAGTATTTT.

Concerning this clone itself: The junction does not match germline at one end; this may be a read error. The chain is built from TRBV13 and TRBJ2-6, with a weak D call TRBD2 (6 bases). This CDR3 region has 16 residues. Germline-derived CDR1 and CDR2 are PRHDT and FYEKMQ (reference sequence). As DNA, the CDR3 is TGTGCCAGCAGCCTAGGAGAAGGAGGGTTGGCCAACGTCCTGACTTTC. Translating gives CASSLGEGGLANVLTF. The variable domain in full, completed from reference TRBV13 and TRBJ2-6, reads AAGVIQSPRHLIKEKRETATLKCYPIPRHDTVYWYQQGPGQDPQFLISFYEKMQSDKGSIPDRFSAQQFSDYHSELNMSSLELGDSALYFCASSLGEGGLANVLTFGAGSRLTVL.

The V and J genes are TRBV2 and TRBJ1-1; 8 bases are shared with TRBD1. The germline V gene encodes CDR1 SNHLY and CDR2 FYNNEI. Germline trimming cut 2 bases from V and 1 base from J; bases unmatched to any gene: 3. The CDR3 has 15 residues. The CDR3 nucleotides are TGTGCCAGCAGTGAATTCGACAGGGGGAACACTGAAGCTTTCTTT. Its translation: CASSEFDRGNTEAFF.

The chain combines TRBV5-6 with TRBJ2-1; the D is unclear. The CDR3 is 15 residues long. Per the germline V gene, CDR1 is SGHDT and CDR2 is YYEEEE. Trimming removed 2 bases from V and 2 bases from J, with 11 bases in between. DNA for the CDR3: TGTGCCAGCAGCTTCCGGAGAACCGCCTACAATGAGCAGTTCTTC. Translation: CASSFRRTAYNEQFF.

The chain is built from TRBV5-4 and TRBJ1-1; D is possibly TRBD1 (5 bases). The CDR3 covers 14 residues. V gave up 5 bases and J gave up 3 bases, with 14 bases separating them. Germline V lookup: CDR1 SGHNT, CDR2 YYREEE (reference sequence). DNA for the CDR3: TGTGCCAGCAGGGGTTCAACAGGAGACACTGAAGCTTTCTTT. It encodes CASRGSTGDTEAFF.

The chain links TRBV19 to TRBJ1-2; D is ambiguous. V gave up 1 base and J gave up 4 bases, with 10 bases separating them. The CDR3 is 14 amino acids. Germline values: CDR1 LNHDA, CDR2 SQIVND (reference sequence). CDR3 nucleotide sequence: TGTGCCAGTAGTATAGTGTCGGGAAGCTATGGCTACACCTTC. Translating it yields CASSIVSGSYGYTF.

The V call is TRBV11-2, the J call TRBJ2-5; a possible D gene is TRBD1 (5 bases). Germline V lookup: CDR1 SGHAT, CDR2 FQNNGV. The length of the CDR3 is 14 residues. Trimming took off 1 base at V and 1 base at J, with 7 bases between the two ends. This CDR3 reads CASSLVRGQETQYF. The CDR3 region has the DNA TGTGCCAGCAGCTTAGTTAGGGGCCAAGAGACCCAGTACTTC.

The chain carries TRBV29-1 and TRBJ2-7; TRBD2 might be the D (5 bases). Per the germline V gene, CDR1 is SQVTM and CDR2 is ANQGSEA. This CDR3 spans 12 amino acids. Trimming cost V 6 bases and J 1 base, with 10 bases left between them. CDR3 sequence (DNA): TGCAGCGTGGCAGGACTGTCCTACGAGCAGTACTTC. This encodes CSVAGLSYEQYF.

The chain carries TRBV2 and TRBJ2-1; TRBD2 agrees at 10 bases. Trimming took 4 bases from V and 3 from J; bases not matched to a gene: 9. Per the germline V gene, CDR1 is SNHLY and CDR2 is FYNNEI. There are 17 residues in the CDR3. CDR3 region: CASSGTGTSVRYNEQFF. In nucleotides, the CDR3 is TGTGCCAGCAGTGGAACCGGGACTAGCGTTCGCTACAATGAGCAGTTCTTC.

The J gene is TRBJ1-4, the V gene TRBV28, with D perhaps TRBD1 (6 bases). The germline V and J ends were trimmed by 5 bases and 8 bases, with 12 bases remaining between them. This CDR3 spans 13 amino acids. Germline V lookup: CDR1 MDHEN, CDR2 SYDVKM. The CDR3, as DNA: TGTGCCAGCAGTCCCGGGACACCCGAAAAACTGTTTTTT. This translates into CASSPGTPEKLFF.

The V gene is TRBV5-6, the J gene TRBJ2-1; D uncertain. The V and J ends lost 2 bases and 3 bases respectively, with 12 bases between them. Germline V gives CDR1 SGHDT, CDR2 YYEEEE. The CDR3 is 15 amino acids. The CDR3: CASSFGQVNYNEQFF. For the CDR3, the DNA is TGTGCCAGCAGCTTTGGGCAGGTAAACTACAATGAGCAGTTCTTC.

This chain uses TRBV2 with TRBJ2-1, with 9 bases identical to TRBD2. CDR1 and CDR2 (germline): SNHLY, FYNNEI. The CDR3 covers 14 residues. Unmatched junction bases numbered 6, after V lost 5 bases and J lost 7 bases. The DNA of the CDR3 is TGTGCCAGCAGTACAGCGGGGGGCCTAAATGAGCAGTTCTTC. As protein: CASSTAGGLNEQFF.

The chain couples TRBV10-1 to TRBJ1-5; 8 nucleotides match TRBD1. Trimming took 5 bases from V and 3 from J; bases not matched to a gene: 12. The CDR3 length is 17 residues. Germline V gene sequence: CDR1 WNHNN, CDR2 SYGVQD (reference sequence). CDR3 amino acids: CASSTGDRPSVNQPQHF. CDR3 coding DNA: TGCGCCAGCAGTACCGGGGACAGGCCCTCGGTCAATCAGCCCCAGCATTTT.

The rearrangement joins TRBV15 to TRBJ1-2; maybe TRBD1 (6 bases). Trimming removed 3 bases from V and 4 bases from J, with 15 bases in between. Germline V CDR1 and CDR2: LNHNV, YYDKDF (reference sequence). The CDR3 is 15 amino acids. The CDR3 DNA reads as TGTGCCACCAGCAGCCCCGACAGGCCCTCCTATGGCTACACCTTC. The encoded protein is CATSSPDRPSYGYTF.

The J gene is TRBJ2-2, the V gene TRBV5-1; 13 bases match TRBD2. Trimming cost V 4 bases and J 7 bases; bases outside gene matches: 7. Looked up from germline, CDR1 is SGHRS and CDR2 is YFSETQ. CDR3 length equals 16 residues. The CDR3 nucleotides read TGCGCCAGCAGCCAACAACTAGCGGGAGGGAACGGGGAGCTGTTTTTT. As protein: CASSQQLAGGNGELFF.

The chain combines TRBV7-9 with TRBJ2-7; 7 positions match TRBD1. After removal of 3 bases from V and 9 bases from J, the junction contained 11 bases not matched to a gene. CDR1 and CDR2 from the germline V gene are SEHNR and FQNEAQ (reference sequence). The CDR3 covers 14 residues. This CDR3 is CASSLGQGESAQYF. Written as DNA, the CDR3 is TGTGCCAGCAGCTTGGGTCAGGGGGAGTCGGCGCAGTACTTC.